The 26 T cell receptor beta chains in this list originate from one sample, sequenced in a study of cytomegalovirus exposure and HLA in healthy donors. PCR was performed using 60 Vbeta and 13 Jbeta primers. The method was immunoSEQ multiplex PCR; TCRdb's version includes in-frame clones alone and lacks a portion of them. Here the sample spans over 65,000 clones, approximately 80% being singletons. Sequenced input: PBMCs. These TCRs come from a man over 45 in good health and CMV-seronegative.

The chain has TRBV2 and TRBJ2-3; D might be TRBD2 (6 bases). The CDR3 totals 14 residues. With 9 bases removed from V and 0 bases from J, the gap between germline ends came to 13 bases. From germline, CDR1 is SNHLY and CDR2 FYNNEI. The CDR3 DNA reads TGTGCCAGGGGGACTGTCTCTAGCACAGATACGCAGTATTTT. Translating it yields CARGTVSSTDTQYF.

The V call is TRBV6-5, the J call TRBJ2-5; 7 bases align to TRBD1. Trimming removed 6 bases from V and 4 bases from J; junction bases left unmatched: 8. CDR1 and CDR2 (germline): MNHEY, SVGAGI. This CDR3 contains 14 residues. CDR3 amino acids: CASRTGQAGETQYF. DNA of the CDR3: TGTGCCAGCAGAACTGGACAGGCAGGAGAGACCCAGTACTTC.

The CDR3 DNA follows: TGTGCCAGCAGTACCTCAGGGGGAAGGCCCCAGCATTTT. Translating it yields CASSTSGGRPQHF. The rearrangement uses TRBV6-1 and TRBJ1-5; TRBD1 agrees at 7 bases. The CDR3 spans 13 residues. Trimming took 5 bases from V and 9 from J; bases not matched to a gene: 7. CDR1 and CDR2 (germline): MNHNS, SASEGT.

The rearrangement links TRBV5-1 to TRBJ1-2, with D maybe TRBD1 (5 bases). The CDR3 covers 13 residues. Germline V lookup: CDR1 SGHRS, CDR2 YFSETQ. V was trimmed by 2 bases and J by 4 bases, leaving 9 bases between them. CDR3 sequence reads: CASSFDSSYGYTF. The CDR3 nucleotides are TGCGCCAGCAGCTTTGACAGCAGCTATGGCTACACCTTC. The full variable domain, with the rest looked up from reference TRBV5-1 and TRBJ1-2, is KAGVTQTPRYLIKTRGQQVTLSCSPISGHRSVSWYQQTPGQGLQFLFEYFSETQRNKGNFPGRFSGRQFSNSRSEMNVSTLELGDSALYLCASSFDSSYGYTFGSGTRLTVV.

The chain is built from TRBV18 and TRBJ2-1; weak D call: TRBD1 (6 bases). CDR3 length: 12 residues. Germline V gene lookup returns CDR1 KGHSH and CDR2 LQKENI. V was trimmed by 4 bases and J by 6 bases, leaving 7 bases between them. DNA for the CDR3: TGTGCCAGCTCACAACAGGGCAATGAGCAGTTCTTC. It codes for CASSQQGNEQFF.

The chain recombines TRBV9 with TRBJ2-1, with TRBD2 matching over 10 bases. The CDR3 runs to 16 residues. The J segment lost 6 bases and the V segment lost 3 bases, leaving 9 bases of the junction unmatched. Germline values: CDR1 SGDLS, CDR2 YYNGEE. Written as DNA, the CDR3 is TGTGCCAGCAGCGCGGATTTAGCGGGGGGTTCCAATGAGCAGTTCTTC. Translated, it gives CASSADLAGGSNEQFF. Drawing the rest from reference TRBV9 and TRBJ2-1, the complete variable domain is DSGVTQTPKHLITATGQRVTLRCSPRSGDLSVYWYQQSLDQGLQFLIQYYNGEERAKGNILERFSAQQFPDLHSELNLSSLELGDSALYFCASSADLAGGSNEQFFGPGTRLTVL.

This clone was detected only once. The sample holds other DNA sequences that translate to the same CDR3. The genes are TRBV6-5 and TRBJ2-4, with D perhaps matching TRBD2 (6 bases). This CDR3 comprises 16 residues. Germline-derived CDR1 and CDR2 are MNHEY and SVGAGI. Deletions cut 2 bases from V and 0 bases from J, with 11 bases between. DNA of the CDR3: TGTGCCAGCAGTTACCTAGCGACGCGAGCCAAAAACATTCAGTACTTC. It yields the protein CASSYLATRAKNIQYF.

This chain connects TRBV19 to TRBJ2-6; D may be TRBD2 (5 bases). The CDR3 runs 17 residues. Trimming removed 7 bases from V and 0 bases from J, with 16 bases in between. The germline V gene encodes CDR1 LNHDA and CDR2 SQIVND (reference sequence). The CDR3 DNA reads TGTGCCAGTACCACTTCTAGCCTCCACTCTGGGGCCAACGTCCTGACTTTC. It translates to CASTTSSLHSGANVLTF.

The chain recombines TRBV27 with TRBJ2-1; maybe TRBD2 (6 bases). Trimming shortened V by 4 bases and J by 1 base, and 14 bases separated the two germline ends. The germline V gene encodes CDR1 MNHEY and CDR2 SMNVEV (reference sequence). The CDR3 length is 16 residues. The chain's CDR3 is CASSSGWGRSYNEQFF. CDR3 nucleotides: TGTGCCAGCAGTTCGGGGTGGGGGAGGTCCTACAATGAGCAGTTCTTC.

V usage is TRBV11-3 and J usage is TRBJ2-2, with TRBD2 identical over 9 bases. Trimming removed 8 bases from V and 1 base from J; junction bases left unmatched: 2. Looked up from germline, CDR1 is SGHNT and CDR2 is YENEEA. This CDR3 is 14 amino acids long. The CDR3 sequence: CASGGGVNTGELFF. The CDR3, as DNA: TGTGCCAGCGGCGGGGGGGTGAACACCGGGGAGCTGTTTTTT.

This chain links TRBV9 with TRBJ2-1; D may be TRBD1 (6 bases). CDR3 length: 13 residues. V gave up 3 bases and J gave up 7 bases, with 11 bases separating them. Germline V gene data show CDR1 as SGDLS and CDR2 as YYNGEE. In DNA form, the CDR3 reads TGTGCCAGCAGCGCATACAGGGTGAATGAGCAGTTCTTC. This translates into CASSAYRVNEQFF. The full variable domain, completed using reference TRBV9 and TRBJ2-1, is DSGVTQTPKHLITATGQRVTLRCSPRSGDLSVYWYQQSLDQGLQFLIQYYNGEERAKGNILERFSAQQFPDLHSELNLSSLELGDSALYFCASSAYRVNEQFFGPGTRLTVL.

The chain couples TRBV7-6 to TRBJ1-5, with TRBD1 matching 9 bases. After removal of 1 base from V and 6 bases from J, the junction contained 4 bases not matched to a gene. The CDR3 covers 15 residues. CDR1 SGHVS and CDR2 FNYEAQ come from the germline V gene. CDR3 sequence reads: CASSLGDRDRQPQHF. CDR3 in DNA: TGTGCCAGCAGCTTAGGGGACAGGGATCGTCAGCCCCAGCATTTT.

The chain is built from TRBV28 and TRBJ2-3, with 13 positions matching TRBD2. The V and J ends lost 7 bases and 5 bases, in that order; junction bases with no gene match: 12. From germline, CDR1 is MDHEN and CDR2 SYDVKM. The CDR3 totals 17 residues. CDR3 residues: CASTTNRLAGGGDTQYF. The CDR3 nucleotides read TGTGCCAGCACCACAAATCGACTAGCGGGGGGCGGAGATACGCAGTATTTT. The full variable domain, completed using reference TRBV28 and TRBJ2-3, is DVKVTQSSRYLVKRTGEKVFLECVQDMDHENMFWYRQDPGLGLRLIYFSYDVKMKEKGDIPEGYSVSREKKERFSLILESASTNQTSMYLCASTTNRLAGGGDTQYFGPGTRLTVL.

The V and J genes are TRBV25-1 and TRBJ2-7; D remains unclear. The CDR3 covers 11 residues. Trimming stripped 5 bases from V and 13 bases from J, with 15 bases between. CDR1 is MGHDK, CDR2 SYGVNS, per germline. The CDR3 region has the DNA TGTGCCAGCAGTCCCCGCAGGTTGCAATACTTC. Translation: CASSPRRLQYF.

The rearrangement uses TRBV5-1 and TRBJ2-1, with 10 bases lining up with TRBD1. Germline CDR1 SGHRS, CDR2 YFSETQ. The junction had 5 bases not matched to a gene; V was cut back by 4 bases and J by 1 base. The CDR3 is made up of 16 amino acids. The CDR3 sequence is CASSQGQGGSYNEQFF. CDR3 nucleotides: TGCGCCAGCAGCCAAGGACAGGGGGGTTCCTACAATGAGCAGTTCTTC.

The CDR3 region is CASSMTGAFLGSPLHF. In DNA, the CDR3 is TGTGCCAGTAGTATGACAGGGGCATTCCTCGGATCACCCCTCCACTTT. This chain uses TRBV19 with TRBJ1-6; TRBD1 agrees at 8 bases. Per germline, CDR1 LNHDA and CDR2 SQIVND (reference sequence). V lost 3 bases and J lost 10; bases outside the gene matches: 11. The CDR3 has 16 amino acids.

Only a few counts were recorded for this clone. The chain couples TRBV13 to TRBJ1-1, with D maybe TRBD1 (6 bases). From germline, CDR1 is PRHDT and CDR2 FYEKMQ (reference sequence). The CDR3 consists of 16 residues. The V end lost 5 bases, the J end lost 4 bases, and 20 bases lay between the germline ends. The CDR3 loop is CASSMGGRGKSTEAFF. The CDR3 bases are TGTGCCAGCAGCATGGGGGGGCGGGGGAAGAGCACTGAAGCTTTCTTT. Filled out from reference TRBV13 and TRBJ1-1, the complete variable domain reads AAGVIQSPRHLIKEKRETATLKCYPIPRHDTVYWYQQGPGQDPQFLISFYEKMQSDKGSIPDRFSAQQFSDYHSELNMSSLELGDSALYFCASSMGGRGKSTEAFFGQGTRLTVV.

V usage is TRBV9 and J usage is TRBJ1-5; D not resolved. Germline assignment: CDR1 SGDLS and CDR2 YYNGEE. This CDR3 is built from 15 residues. V dropped 0 bases and J dropped 0 bases, with 7 bases sitting between them. CDR3: CASSVGTGSNQPQHF. In nucleotides, the CDR3 is TGTGCCAGCAGCGTAGGTACGGGTAGCAATCAGCCCCAGCATTTT. Based on the CDR3 plus reference TRBV9 and TRBJ1-5, the full variable domain is DSGVTQTPKHLITATGQRVTLRCSPRSGDLSVYWYQQSLDQGLQFLIQYYNGEERAKGNILERFSAQQFPDLHSELNLSSLELGDSALYFCASSVGTGSNQPQHFGDGTRLSIL.

The chain is built from TRBV7-9 and TRBJ1-2, with unresolved D. V was shortened by 2 bases and J by 8 bases, with 12 bases between the two germline ends. The CDR3 is made up of 13 amino acids. Germline lookup yields CDR1 SEHNR and CDR2 FQNEAQ (reference sequence). As DNA, the CDR3 is TGTGCCAGCAGCTTACAACGGGAAGGAGGCTACACCTTC. Amino acids: CASSLQREGGYTF.

The chain carries TRBV6-5 and TRBJ2-2; 11 nucleotides match TRBD2. The CDR3 is made up of 14 amino acids. CDR1 MNHEY and CDR2 SVGAGI come from the germline V gene. The V segment lost 6 bases and the J segment 3 bases; nucleotides outside the gene matches: 0. CDR3 bases: TGTGCCAGCAGGACTAGCGGGGACACCGGGGAGCTGTTTTTT. This translates into CASRTSGDTGELFF.

V usage is TRBV5-8 and J usage is TRBJ2-6; possibly TRBD1 for D (6 bases). This CDR3 region has 15 residues. Germline-derived CDR1 and CDR2 are SGHTS and YDEGEE. V dropped 4 bases and J dropped 2 bases, with 10 bases sitting between them. This chain's CDR3 is CASSPGQTGANVLTF. The CDR3 nucleotides are TGTGCCAGCAGCCCCGGACAGACTGGGGCCAACGTCCTGACTTTC.

V usage is TRBV2 and J usage is TRBJ1-3; the match to TRBD1 covers 8 bases. In germline, CDR1 is SNHLY, CDR2 FYNNEI. The V and J ends lost 4 bases and 1 base, in that order; junction bases with no gene match: 6. This CDR3 has 16 amino acids. CDR3 protein: CASSGQGRGSGNTIYF. The CDR3 DNA reads as TGTGCCAGCAGTGGACAGGGGCGAGGTTCTGGAAACACCATATATTTT.

J is TRBJ1-6 and V is TRBV28; D is possibly TRBD1 (5 bases). Trimming removed 2 bases at V and 10 bases at J, with 12 bases between. The CDR3 runs to 14 residues. Germline CDR1 reads MDHEN; CDR2 reads SYDVKM. CDR3 protein: CASSLARARSPLHF. The CDR3 coding sequence is TGTGCCAGCAGTTTAGCCAGGGCGAGGTCACCCCTCCACTTT.

Remarks on this clone: This specimen includes other DNA sequences encoding the same CDR3. This chain joins TRBV7-2 and TRBJ2-3, with D perhaps matching TRBD2 (5 bases). The CDR3 is 14 residues long. V was shortened by 5 bases and J by 7 bases, with 16 bases between the two germline ends. Germline CDR1 SGHTA, CDR2 FQGNSA. The chain's CDR3 is CASSPTGFRNTQYF. The CDR3 region has the DNA TGTGCCAGCAGCCCGACGGGGTTCAGGAATACGCAGTATTTT.

The V and J genes are TRBV4-3 and TRBJ1-6, with TRBD1 matching over 7 bases. Unmatched junction bases numbered 12, after V lost 1 base and J lost 9 bases. The V gene's germline CDR1 is LGHNA and CDR2 YSLEER. The CDR3 extends over 17 amino acids. CDR3 protein: CASSQGGVGQGGSPLHF. Here the CDR3 DNA reads TGCGCCAGCAGCCAAGGGGGGGTGGGCCAGGGGGGTTCACCCCTCCACTTT.

The genes are TRBV5-1 and TRBJ2-2; the D is unclear. Germline V gene lookup returns CDR1 SGHRS and CDR2 YFSETQ. The CDR3 is made up of 17 amino acids. Trimming stripped 0 bases from V and 6 bases from J, with 18 bases between. The CDR3 reads CASSLERRGRSPGELFF. The DNA for the CDR3 is TGCGCCAGCAGCTTGGAGCGCCGCGGCAGATCCCCCGGGGAGCTGTTTTTT. Full variable domain (outside the CDR3, taken from reference TRBV5-1 and TRBJ2-2): KAGVTQTPRYLIKTRGQQVTLSCSPISGHRSVSWYQQTPGQGLQFLFEYFSETQRNKGNFPGRFSGRQFSNSRSEMNVSTLELGDSALYLCASSLERRGRSPGELFFGEGSRLTVL.